This TCR beta chain came from a study of CD8 T cells in ankylosing spondylitis. Study results and limitations: Made up of eight highly homologous variants, a TCR beta motif appeared characteristic of ankylosing spondylitis blood.

This clonotype has a count of ten or more. Antigen specificity is unknown. One entry per CDR3 protein, called by TCRdb with MiXCR from the 5' RACE reads. The sample lists fewer than 250,000 distinct CDR3 sequences; more than 9% were seen once. Sequenced input: blood, either unsorted or a sorted T cell fraction (not recorded which). The sequence came from a male donor with ankylosing spondylitis or in good health (not recorded which).

DNA for the CDR3: TGCAGTGCTAGCTACAGGGAAGATCAGCCCCAGCATTTT. This translates into CSASYREDQPQHF. This chain links TRBV20-1 with TRBJ1-5, with TRBD1 as a possible D gene (6 bases). This CDR3 spans 13 amino acids. The V and J ends lost 3 bases and 5 bases respectively, with 11 bases between them. Germline V CDR1 and CDR2: DFQATT, SNEGSKA (reference sequence).